This TCR beta chain stems from a study of blood T cell repertoires in COVID-19. Data came from immunoSEQ multiplex PCR; TCRdb stores just in-frame clones and leaves some out. Of over 95,000 clones in the sample, about 88% were seen once. The ends were cut back, 4 bases at V and 0 bases at J, with 10 bases in the middle. CDR3 length: 14 residues. Germline loops: CDR1 SGHVS, CDR2 FQNEAQ. The V and J genes are TRBV7-8 and TRBJ2-7; TRBD1 is a possible D gene (5 bases). Sequenced sample: peripheral blood. The sequence was collected from an older woman with acute or convalescent COVID-19. Here the CDR3 DNA reads TGTGCCAGCAGCTCACAGGCCCACTCCTACGAGCAGTACTTC. This sequence encodes CASSSQAHSYEQYF.